What follows are 5 T cell receptor beta chains derived from one specimen sequenced in a study of identical twins. MiXCR, applied by TCRdb to the 5' RACE reads, yields one record per CDR3 protein. The sample lists approximately 600,000 distinct CDR3 sequences, 7.1% occurring once. These data were likewise used in another study, on yellow fever vaccine responses in identical twins.

The source material was PBMCs. Source of these receptors: a woman aged 18-35 years in good health.

This clonotype was detected a few times. The rearrangement links TRBV10-3 to TRBJ1-1; D ambiguous. Germline V lookup: CDR1 ENHRY, CDR2 SYGVKD. The CDR3 consists of 13 residues. Trimming stripped 4 bases from V and 1 base from J, with 7 bases between. DNA of the CDR3: TGTGCCATCAGTGGGACGGAGAACACTGAAGCTTTCTTT. This sequence encodes CAISGTENTEAFF.

This clonotype has at least ten counts. The V and J genes are TRBV20-1 and TRBJ2-5; D uncertain. There are 11 residues in the CDR3. The V gene's germline CDR1 is DFQATT and CDR2 SNEGSKA (reference sequence). The V end was cut by 6 bases, the J end by 5 bases, with 10 bases between. CDR3 DNA sequence: TGCAGTGCACCCCCTTTGGAGACCCAGTACTTC. The encoded protein is CSAPPLETQYF.

The chain recombines TRBV20-1 with TRBJ1-1; D gene unclear. V lost 3 bases and J 1 base, leaving 9 bases between the germline ends. The germline V gene encodes CDR1 DFQATT and CDR2 SNEGSKA (reference sequence). This CDR3 has 13 amino acids. For the CDR3, the DNA is TGCAGTGCTAGGGCGGAAGCGAACACTGAAGCTTTCTTT. Residues: CSARAEANTEAFF.

This clonotype has a handful of counts. The chain joins TRBV12-3 or TRBV12-4 to TRBJ2-2; no clear D. Trimming took 2 bases from V and 4 from J, leaving 11 bases between them. The length of the CDR3 is 15 residues. The CDR3 DNA reads as TGTGCCAGCAGTTTACTGACTCCGCCCACCGGGGAGCTGTTTTTT. Translation gives CASSLLTPPTGELFF.

This clonotype appeared a few times. J is TRBJ2-3 and V is TRBV19; D gene unclear. V was trimmed by 5 bases and J by 0 bases, leaving 15 bases between them. CDR1 and CDR2 (germline): LNHDA, SQIVND (reference sequence). The CDR3 totals 16 residues. CDR3 loop: CASSSSAGTSTDTQYF. The DNA of the CDR3 is TGTGCCAGTAGTTCCTCGGCAGGAACTAGCACAGATACGCAGTATTTT.